The clone carrying this T cell receptor (beta chain) has a handful of counts. This specimen belongs to a study of response to subunit inactivated influenza vaccine. One entry per CDR3 protein, called by TCRdb with MiXCR from the RT-PCR reads. The table records over 450,000 distinct CDR3 sequences, 10% to 15% of them present only once. The CDR3 sequence is 13 residues long. Trimming removed 6 bases from V and 7 bases from J, with 16 bases in between. The germline V gene has CDR1 MNHNS and CDR2 SASEGT. The chain joins TRBV6-1 to TRBJ2-7; D is possibly TRBD2 (5 bases). This TCR derives from a man aged 50 to 60 who received an inactivated influenza vaccine. Material: PBMCs from blood, obtained roughly 6 weeks after vaccination. The CDR3 loop reads CASSTFTRFEQYF. CDR3 sequence (DNA): TGTGCCAGCAGCACCTTCACTAGATTTGAGCAGTACTTC.